This T cell receptor beta chain was sequenced in a study of T-cell reconstitution after alpha-beta-depleted transplantation in children. Trimming took 5 bases from V and 0 from J, leaving 14 bases between them. This CDR3 comprises 15 residues. During its preparation, the TCRbeta library received unique molecular identifiers. TCRdb reanalysed the PCR reads using MiXCR and keeps one entry per CDR3 protein. The table has about half a million distinct CDR3 sequences, roughly an eighth seen once. The TCR originated in a human donor who donated a stem cell graft to a child with combined immunodeficiency. V and J are TRBV12-3 or TRBV12-4 and TRBJ2-7, with a tentative D call TRBD1 (6 bases). The sequencing here drew on PBMCs from the stem cell graft donor, taken from the stem cell graft. The CDR3 sequence is CASSLDRSASYEQYF. As DNA, the CDR3 is TGTGCCAGCAGTCTCGACAGGTCAGCCTCCTACGAGCAGTACTTC.